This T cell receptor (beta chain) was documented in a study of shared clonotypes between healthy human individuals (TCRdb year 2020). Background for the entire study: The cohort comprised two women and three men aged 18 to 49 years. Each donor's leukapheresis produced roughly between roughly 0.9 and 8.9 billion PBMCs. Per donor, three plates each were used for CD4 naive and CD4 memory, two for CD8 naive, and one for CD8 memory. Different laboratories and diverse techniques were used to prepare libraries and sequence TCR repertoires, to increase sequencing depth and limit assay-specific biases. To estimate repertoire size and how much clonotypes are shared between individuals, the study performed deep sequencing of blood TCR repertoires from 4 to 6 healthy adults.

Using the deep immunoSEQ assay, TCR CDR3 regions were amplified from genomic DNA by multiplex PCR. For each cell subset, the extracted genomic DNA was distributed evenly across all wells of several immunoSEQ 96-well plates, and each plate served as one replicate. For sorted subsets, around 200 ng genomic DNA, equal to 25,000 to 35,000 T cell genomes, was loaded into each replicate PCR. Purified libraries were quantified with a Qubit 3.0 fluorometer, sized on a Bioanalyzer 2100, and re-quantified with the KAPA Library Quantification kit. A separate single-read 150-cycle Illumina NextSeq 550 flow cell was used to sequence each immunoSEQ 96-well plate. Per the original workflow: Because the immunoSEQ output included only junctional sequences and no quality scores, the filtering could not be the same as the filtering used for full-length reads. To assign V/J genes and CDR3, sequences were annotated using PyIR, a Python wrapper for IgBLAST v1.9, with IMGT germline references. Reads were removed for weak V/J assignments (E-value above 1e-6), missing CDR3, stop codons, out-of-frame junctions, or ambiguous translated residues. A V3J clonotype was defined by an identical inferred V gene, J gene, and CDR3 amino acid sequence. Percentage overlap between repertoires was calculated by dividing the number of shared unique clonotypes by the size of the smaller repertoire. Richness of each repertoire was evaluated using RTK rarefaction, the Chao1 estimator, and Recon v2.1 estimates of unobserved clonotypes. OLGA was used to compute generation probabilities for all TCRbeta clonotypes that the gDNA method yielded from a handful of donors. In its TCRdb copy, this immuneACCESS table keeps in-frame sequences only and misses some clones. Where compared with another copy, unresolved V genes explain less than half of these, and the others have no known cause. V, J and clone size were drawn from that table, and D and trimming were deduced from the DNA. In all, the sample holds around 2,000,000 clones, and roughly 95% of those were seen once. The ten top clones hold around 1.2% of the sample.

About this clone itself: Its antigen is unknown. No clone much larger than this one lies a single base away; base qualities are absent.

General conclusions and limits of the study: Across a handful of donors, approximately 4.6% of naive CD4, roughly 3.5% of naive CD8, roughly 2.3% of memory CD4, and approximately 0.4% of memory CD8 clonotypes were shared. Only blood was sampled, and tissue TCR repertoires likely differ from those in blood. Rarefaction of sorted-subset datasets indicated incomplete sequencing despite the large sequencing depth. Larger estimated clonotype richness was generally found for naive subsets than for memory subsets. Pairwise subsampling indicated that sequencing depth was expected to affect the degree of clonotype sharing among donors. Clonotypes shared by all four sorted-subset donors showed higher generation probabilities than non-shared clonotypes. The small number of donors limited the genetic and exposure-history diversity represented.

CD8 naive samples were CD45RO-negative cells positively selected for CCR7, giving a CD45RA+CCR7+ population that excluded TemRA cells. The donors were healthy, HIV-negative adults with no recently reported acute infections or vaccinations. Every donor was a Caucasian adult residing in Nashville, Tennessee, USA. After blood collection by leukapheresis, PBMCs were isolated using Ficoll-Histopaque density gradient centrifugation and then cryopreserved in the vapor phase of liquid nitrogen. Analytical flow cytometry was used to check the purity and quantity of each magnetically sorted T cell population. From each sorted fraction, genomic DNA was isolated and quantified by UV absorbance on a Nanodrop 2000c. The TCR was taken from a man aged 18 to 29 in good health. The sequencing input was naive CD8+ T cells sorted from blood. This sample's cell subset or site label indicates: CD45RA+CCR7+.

Here is the DNA: TGTGCCAGCAGTGAAGCCGGCCGGGACACCCGCCGCCCCTACGAGCAGTACTTC. Protein translation: CASSEAGRDTRRPYEQYF. The sequence joins TRBV2 to TRBJ2-7; a tentative D match to TRBD1 spans 6 bases. The CDR3 measures 18 amino acids from cysteine to phenylalanine. Only the CDR3 DNA is retained, 54 bases long and in frame from the first base. The CDR1 and CDR2 encoded by the germline V gene are SNHLY and FYNNEI. V was cut back by 0 bases and J by 2 bases, leaving a gap of 20 bases between them. The entire variable domain, with the stretches around the CDR3 drawn from the reference TRBV2 and TRBJ2-7 proteins, is EPEVTQTPSHQVTQMGQEVILRCVPISNHLYFYWYRQILGQKVEFLVSFYNNEISEKSEIFDDQFSVERPDGSNFTLKIRSTKLEDSAMYFCASSEAGRDTRRPYEQYFGPGTRLTVT.